This record covers a single T cell receptor (beta chain). The antigen is not known. This entry comes from a study of STAT5B mutations in CD4+ large granular lymphocyte leukemia. Overall study findings and caveats: Top patient clones used TRBV06 genes more often: 8/27 versus 2/35 in controls.

Method: immunoSEQ multiplex PCR; TCRdb's copy keeps in-frame clones and lacks some. The table lists tens of thousands of clones, roughly 80% of them singletons. CDR3 size: 12 residues. V gave up 4 bases and J gave up 4 bases, with 8 bases separating them. In germline, CDR1 is SGHDT, CDR2 YYEEEE. The sequenced sample consisted of CD4+ T cells from blood buffy coats. The chain combines TRBV5-6 with TRBJ1-2, with D maybe TRBD1 (5 bases). This receptor was obtained from a human donor in good health. The CDR3 protein is CASSRDVYGYTF. For the CDR3, the DNA is TGTGCCAGCAGCAGGGACGTCTATGGCTACACCTTC.